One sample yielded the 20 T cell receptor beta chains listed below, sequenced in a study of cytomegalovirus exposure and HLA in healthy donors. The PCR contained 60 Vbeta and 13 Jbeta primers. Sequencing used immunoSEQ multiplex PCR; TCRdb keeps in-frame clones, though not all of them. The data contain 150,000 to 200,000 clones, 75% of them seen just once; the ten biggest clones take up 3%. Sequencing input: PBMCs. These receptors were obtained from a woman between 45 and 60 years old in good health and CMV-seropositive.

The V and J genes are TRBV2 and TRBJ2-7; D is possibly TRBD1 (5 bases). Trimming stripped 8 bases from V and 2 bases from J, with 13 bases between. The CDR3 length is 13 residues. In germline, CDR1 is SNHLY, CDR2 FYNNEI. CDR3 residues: CASSRQDTYEQYF. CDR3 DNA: TGTGCCAGCTCTCGGCAGGACACCTACGAGCAGTACTTC. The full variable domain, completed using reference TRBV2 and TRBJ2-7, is EPEVTQTPSHQVTQMGQEVILRCVPISNHLYFYWYRQILGQKVEFLVSFYNNEISEKSEIFDDQFSVERPDGSNFTLKIRSTKLEDSAMYFCASSRQDTYEQYFGPGTRLTVT.

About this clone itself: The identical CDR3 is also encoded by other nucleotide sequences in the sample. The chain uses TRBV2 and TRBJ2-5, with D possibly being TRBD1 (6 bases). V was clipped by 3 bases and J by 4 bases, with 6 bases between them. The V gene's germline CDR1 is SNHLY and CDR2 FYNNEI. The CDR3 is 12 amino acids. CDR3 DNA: TGTGCCAGCAGTGACAGGGGAGAGACCCAGTACTTC. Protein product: CASSDRGETQYF.

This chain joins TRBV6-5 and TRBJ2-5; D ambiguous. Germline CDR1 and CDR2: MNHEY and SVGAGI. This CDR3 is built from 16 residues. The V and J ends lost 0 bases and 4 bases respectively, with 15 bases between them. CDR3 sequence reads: CASSYSISSFAETQYF. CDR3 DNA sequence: TGTGCCAGCAGTTACTCCATTAGCTCCTTCGCAGAGACCCAGTACTTC.

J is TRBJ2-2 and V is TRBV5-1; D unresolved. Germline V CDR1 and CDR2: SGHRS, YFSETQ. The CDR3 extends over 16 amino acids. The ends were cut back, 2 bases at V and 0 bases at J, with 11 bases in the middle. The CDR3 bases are TGCGCCAGCAGCTTACTGGCGGCCGCGAACACCGGGGAGCTGTTTTTT. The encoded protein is CASSLLAAANTGELFF.

CDR3 coding DNA: TGCGCCAGCAGCTTTTCTAGCGGTGGCTCCTACAATGAGCAGTTCTTC. It translates to CASSFSSGGSYNEQFF. The rearrangement links TRBV5-1 to TRBJ2-1; 7 bases line up with TRBD2. Trimming removed 2 bases from V and 0 bases from J; junction bases left unmatched: 5. This CDR3 spans 16 amino acids. Per germline, CDR1 SGHRS and CDR2 YFSETQ.

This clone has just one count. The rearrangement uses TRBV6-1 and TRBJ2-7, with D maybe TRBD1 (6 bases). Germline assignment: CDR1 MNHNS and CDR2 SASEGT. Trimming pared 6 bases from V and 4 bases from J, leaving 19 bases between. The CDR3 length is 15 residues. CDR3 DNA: TGTGCCAGCAGGACTACGAGTGGCAGGGGATACGAGCAGTACTTC. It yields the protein CASRTTSGRGYEQYF.

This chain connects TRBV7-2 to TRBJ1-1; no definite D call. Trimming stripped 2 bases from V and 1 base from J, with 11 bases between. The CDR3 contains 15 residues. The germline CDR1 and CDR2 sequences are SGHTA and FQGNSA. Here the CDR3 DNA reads TGTGCCAGCAGCTTACTGGGCCCCTCGAACACTGAAGCTTTCTTT. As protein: CASSLLGPSNTEAFF.

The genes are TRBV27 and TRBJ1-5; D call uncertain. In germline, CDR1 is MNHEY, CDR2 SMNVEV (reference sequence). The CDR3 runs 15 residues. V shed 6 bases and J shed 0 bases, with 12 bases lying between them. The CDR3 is CASSPAGYSNQPQHF. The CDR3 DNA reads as TGTGCCAGCAGCCCCGCAGGTTATAGCAATCAGCCCCAGCATTTT.

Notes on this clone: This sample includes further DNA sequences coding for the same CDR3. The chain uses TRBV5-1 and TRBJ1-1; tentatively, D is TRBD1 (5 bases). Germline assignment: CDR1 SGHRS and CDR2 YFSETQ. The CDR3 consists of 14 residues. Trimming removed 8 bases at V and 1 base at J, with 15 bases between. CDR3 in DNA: TGCGCCAGTTCCCTTCAGGGCAGGAACACTGAAGCTTTCTTT. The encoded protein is CASSLQGRNTEAFF.

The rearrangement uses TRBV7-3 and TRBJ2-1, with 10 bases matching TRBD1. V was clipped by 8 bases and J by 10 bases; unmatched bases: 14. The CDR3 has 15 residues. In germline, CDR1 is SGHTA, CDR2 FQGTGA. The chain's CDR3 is CASGSGQGGFREQFF. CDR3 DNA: TGTGCCAGCGGATCAGGACAGGGGGGGTTTAGGGAGCAGTTCTTC.

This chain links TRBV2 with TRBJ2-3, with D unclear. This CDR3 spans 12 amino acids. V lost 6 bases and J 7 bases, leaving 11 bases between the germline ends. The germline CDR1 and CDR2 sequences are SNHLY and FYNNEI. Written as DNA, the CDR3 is TGTGCCAGCAGCGTGAGCATTAATACGCAGTATTTT. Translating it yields CASSVSINTQYF. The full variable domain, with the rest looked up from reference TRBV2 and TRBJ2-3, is EPEVTQTPSHQVTQMGQEVILRCVPISNHLYFYWYRQILGQKVEFLVSFYNNEISEKSEIFDDQFSVERPDGSNFTLKIRSTKLEDSAMYFCASSVSINTQYFGPGTRLTVL.

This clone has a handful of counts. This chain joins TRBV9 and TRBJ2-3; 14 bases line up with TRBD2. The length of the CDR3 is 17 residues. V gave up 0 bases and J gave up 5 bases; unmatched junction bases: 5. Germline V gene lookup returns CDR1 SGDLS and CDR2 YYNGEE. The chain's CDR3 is CASSVGTSGGSGDTQYF. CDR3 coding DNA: TGTGCCAGCAGCGTAGGGACTAGCGGGGGGTCGGGAGATACGCAGTATTTT.

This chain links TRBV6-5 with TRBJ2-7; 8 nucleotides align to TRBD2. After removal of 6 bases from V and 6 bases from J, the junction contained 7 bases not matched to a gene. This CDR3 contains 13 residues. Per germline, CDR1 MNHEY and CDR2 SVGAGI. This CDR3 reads CASSRGGRGEQYF. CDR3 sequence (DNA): TGTGCCAGCAGCCGCGGGGGGAGAGGCGAGCAGTACTTC.

CDR3 bases: TGTGCCAGCAGTATGACAGGGGATGGGGAATCACCCCTCCACTTT. Its protein product is CASSMTGDGESPLHF. The chain employs TRBV25-1 and TRBJ1-6; 8 bases line up with TRBD1. The CDR3 is made up of 15 amino acids. Germline CDR1 is MGHDK and CDR2 is SYGVNS. The V segment lost 5 bases and the J segment 10 bases; nucleotides outside the gene matches: 10. Supplemented by reference TRBV25-1 and TRBJ1-6, the full variable domain reads EADIYQTPRYLVIGTGKKITLECSQTMGHDKMYWYQQDPGMELHLIHYSYGVNSTEKGDLSSESTVSRIRTEHFPLTLESARPSHTSQYLCASSMTGDGESPLHFGNGTRLTVT.

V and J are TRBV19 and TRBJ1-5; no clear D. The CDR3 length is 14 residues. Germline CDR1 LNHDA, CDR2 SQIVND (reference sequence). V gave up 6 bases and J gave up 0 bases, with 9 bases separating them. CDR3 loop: CASSREYSNQPQHF. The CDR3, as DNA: TGTGCCAGTAGCCGAGAGTATAGCAATCAGCCCCAGCATTTT.

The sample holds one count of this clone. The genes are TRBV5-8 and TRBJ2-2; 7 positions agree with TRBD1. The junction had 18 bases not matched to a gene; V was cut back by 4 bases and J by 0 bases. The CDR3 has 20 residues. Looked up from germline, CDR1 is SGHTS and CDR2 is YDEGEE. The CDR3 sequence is CASSLRLGKNRGPNTGELFF. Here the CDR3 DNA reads TGTGCCAGCAGCCTACGACTGGGGAAAAACAGGGGCCCGAACACCGGGGAGCTGTTTTTT.

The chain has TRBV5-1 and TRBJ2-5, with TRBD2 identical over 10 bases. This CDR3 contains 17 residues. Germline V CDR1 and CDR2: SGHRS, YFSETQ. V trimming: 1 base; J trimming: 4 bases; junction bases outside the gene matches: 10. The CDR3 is CASSLSVSGGSGETQYF. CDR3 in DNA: TGCGCCAGCAGCTTGTCTGTTAGCGGGGGGTCAGGAGAGACCCAGTACTTC.

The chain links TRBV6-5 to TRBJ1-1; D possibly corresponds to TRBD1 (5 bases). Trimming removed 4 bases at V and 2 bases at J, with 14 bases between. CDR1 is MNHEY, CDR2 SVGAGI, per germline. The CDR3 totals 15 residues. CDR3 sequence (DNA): TGTGCCAGCAGTTTAGGGGTAGTAGCAAACACTGAAGCTTTCTTT. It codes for CASSLGVVANTEAFF.

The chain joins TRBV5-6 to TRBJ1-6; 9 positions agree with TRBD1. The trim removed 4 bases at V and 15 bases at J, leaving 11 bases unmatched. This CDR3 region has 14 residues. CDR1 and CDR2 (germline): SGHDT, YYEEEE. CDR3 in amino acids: CASSPGQGRHYLHF. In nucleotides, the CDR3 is TGTGCCAGCAGCCCGGGACAGGGAAGGCACTACCTCCACTTT.

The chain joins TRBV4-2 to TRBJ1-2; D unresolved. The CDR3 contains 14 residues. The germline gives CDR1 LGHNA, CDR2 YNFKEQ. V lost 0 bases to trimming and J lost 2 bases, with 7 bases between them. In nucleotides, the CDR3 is TGTGCCAGCAGCCAAGAGGCGGTGAACTATGGCTACACCTTC. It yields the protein CASSQEAVNYGYTF.